This TCR beta chain emerged from a study of spatial heterogeneity in lung cancer. The sample holds many counts of this clonotype. CDR3 length: 13 residues. J gave up 5 bases and V 10 bases, and 6 bases lay outside the gene matches. The germline CDR1 and CDR2 sequences are SGHKS and YYEKEE (reference sequence). Time point: blood at routine non-recurrence follow-up after resection. The study sequenced unsorted whole RNA from tumor, nontumor lung or frozen PBMC. Every TCR cDNA molecule carried a tag that served as a unique molecular identifier. TCRdb re-called the 5' RACE reads through MiXCR, storing one row per CDR3 protein. This table has under 20,000 distinct CDR3 sequences, roughly 10% appearing once.

Source: PBMCs, taken at follow-up. The sequence came from a female donor with early-stage non-small cell lung cancer. The chain is built from TRBV5-5 and TRBJ2-1, with TRBD1 matching 10 bases. Written as DNA, the CDR3 is TGTGCCGTAGGGGGACAGGGGCACAATGAGCAGTTCTTC. Translation: CAVGGQGHNEQFF.